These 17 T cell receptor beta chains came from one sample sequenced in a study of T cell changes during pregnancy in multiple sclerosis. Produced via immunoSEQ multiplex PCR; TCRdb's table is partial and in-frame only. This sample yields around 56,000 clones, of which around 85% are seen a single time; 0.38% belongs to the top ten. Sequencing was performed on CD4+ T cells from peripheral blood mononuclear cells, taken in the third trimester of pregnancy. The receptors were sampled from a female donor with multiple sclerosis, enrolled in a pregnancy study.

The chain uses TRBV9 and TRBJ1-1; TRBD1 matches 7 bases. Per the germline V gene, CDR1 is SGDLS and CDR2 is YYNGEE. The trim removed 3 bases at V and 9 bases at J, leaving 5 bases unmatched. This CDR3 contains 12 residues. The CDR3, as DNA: TGTGCCAGCAGCGGCCGGGACAGTCAAGCTTTCTTT. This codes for CASSGRDSQAFF.

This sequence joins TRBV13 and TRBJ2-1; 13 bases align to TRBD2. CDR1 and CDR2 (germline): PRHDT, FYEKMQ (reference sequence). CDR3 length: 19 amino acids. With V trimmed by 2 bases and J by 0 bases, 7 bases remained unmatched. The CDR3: CASSLQSGLAGSSYNEQFF. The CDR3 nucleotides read TGTGCCAGCAGCTTACAATCGGGACTAGCGGGGAGCTCCTACAATGAGCAGTTCTTC.

The CDR3 here is CASSEQGGGWGEQYF. DNA of the CDR3: TGTGCCAGCAGTGAACAGGGCGGGGGTTGGGGCGAGCAGTACTTC. This chain connects TRBV2 to TRBJ2-7, with 7 nucleotides matching TRBD2. The CDR3 length is 15 residues. The trim removed 2 bases at V and 6 bases at J, leaving 10 bases unmatched. The germline V gene has CDR1 SNHLY and CDR2 FYNNEI.

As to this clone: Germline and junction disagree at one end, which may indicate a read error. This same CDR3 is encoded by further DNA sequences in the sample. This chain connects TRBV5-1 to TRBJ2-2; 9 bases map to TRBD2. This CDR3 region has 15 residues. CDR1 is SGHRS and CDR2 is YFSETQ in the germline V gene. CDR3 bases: TGCGCCAGTAGCTTGGTGGCTAGCGGGGCCGGGGAGCTGTTTTTT. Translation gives CASSLVASGAGELFF. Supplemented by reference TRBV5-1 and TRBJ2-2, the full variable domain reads KAGVTQTPRYLIKTRGQQVTLSCSPISGHRSVSWYQQTPGQGLQFLFEYFSETQRNKGNFPGRFSGRQFSNSRSEMNVSTLELGDSALYLCASSLVASGAGELFFGEGSRLTVL.

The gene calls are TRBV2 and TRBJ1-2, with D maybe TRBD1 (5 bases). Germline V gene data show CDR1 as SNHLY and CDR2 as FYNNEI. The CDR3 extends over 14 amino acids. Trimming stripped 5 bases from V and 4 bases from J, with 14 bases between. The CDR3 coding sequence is TGTGCCAGCAGTCCTGACAGAATCTTCTATGGCTACACCTTC. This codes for CASSPDRIFYGYTF.

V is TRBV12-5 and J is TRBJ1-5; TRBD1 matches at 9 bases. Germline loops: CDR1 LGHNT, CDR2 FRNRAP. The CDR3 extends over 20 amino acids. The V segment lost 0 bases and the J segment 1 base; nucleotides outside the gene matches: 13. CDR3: CASGLVLWTGADESNQPQHF. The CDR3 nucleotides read TGTGCTAGTGGTTTGGTTCTATGGACAGGGGCGGATGAGAGCAATCAGCCCCAGCATTTT. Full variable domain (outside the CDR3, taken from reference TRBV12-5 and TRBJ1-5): DARVTQTPRHKVTEMGQEVTMRCQPILGHNTVFWYRQTMMQGLELLAYFRNRAPLDDSGMPKDRFSAEMPDATLATLKIQPSEPRDSAVYFCASGLVLWTGADESNQPQHFGDGTRLSIL.

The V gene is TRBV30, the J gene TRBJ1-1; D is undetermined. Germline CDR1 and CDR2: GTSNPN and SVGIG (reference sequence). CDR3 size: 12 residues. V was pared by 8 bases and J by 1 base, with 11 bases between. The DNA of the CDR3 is TGTGCCCGAGGACGGGGGAACACTGAAGCTTTCTTT. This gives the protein CARGRGNTEAFF.

The CDR3 bases are TGTGCCAGTGATACGTCGGGTGGTGGCTACACCTTC. This sequence encodes CASDTSGGGYTF. This chain joins TRBV7-9 and TRBJ1-2; D not resolved. The CDR3 is 12 residues long. The V and J ends lost 9 bases and 7 bases respectively, with 15 bases between them. The V gene's germline CDR1 is SEHNR and CDR2 FQNEAQ (reference sequence).

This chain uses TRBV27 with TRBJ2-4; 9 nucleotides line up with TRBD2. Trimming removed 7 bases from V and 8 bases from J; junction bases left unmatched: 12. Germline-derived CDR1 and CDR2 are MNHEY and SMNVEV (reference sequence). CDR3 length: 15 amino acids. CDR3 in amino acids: CASMKGSAGGDIQYF. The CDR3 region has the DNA TGTGCCAGCATGAAAGGTTCTGCGGGAGGGGACATTCAGTACTTC.

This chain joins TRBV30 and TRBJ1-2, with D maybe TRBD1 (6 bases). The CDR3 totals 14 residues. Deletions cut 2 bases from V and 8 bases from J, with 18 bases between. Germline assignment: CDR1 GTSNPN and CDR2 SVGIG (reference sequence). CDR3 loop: CAWSRFTGKVGYTF. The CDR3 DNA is TGTGCCTGGAGTCGATTTACAGGGAAGGTGGGCTACACCTTC.

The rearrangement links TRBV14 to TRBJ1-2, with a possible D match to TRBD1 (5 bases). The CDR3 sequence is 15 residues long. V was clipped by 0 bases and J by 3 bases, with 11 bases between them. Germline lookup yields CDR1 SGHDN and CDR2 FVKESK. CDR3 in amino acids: CASSQDRSGDYGYTF. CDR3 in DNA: TGTGCCAGCAGCCAAGATCGTTCGGGGGACTATGGCTACACCTTC.

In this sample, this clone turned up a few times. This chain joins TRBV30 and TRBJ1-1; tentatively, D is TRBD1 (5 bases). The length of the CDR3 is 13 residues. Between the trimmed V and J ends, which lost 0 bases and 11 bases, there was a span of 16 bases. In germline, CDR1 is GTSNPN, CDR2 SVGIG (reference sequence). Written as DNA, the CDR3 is TGTGCCTGGAGTGTACAGGCCCAAGGTGGGGCTTTCTTT. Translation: CAWSVQAQGGAFF.

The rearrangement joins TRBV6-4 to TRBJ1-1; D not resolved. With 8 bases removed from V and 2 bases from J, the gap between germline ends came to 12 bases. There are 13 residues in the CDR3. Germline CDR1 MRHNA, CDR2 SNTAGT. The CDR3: CASSRRHNTEAFF. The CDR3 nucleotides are TGTGCCAGCTCAAGACGACACAACACTGAAGCTTTCTTT.

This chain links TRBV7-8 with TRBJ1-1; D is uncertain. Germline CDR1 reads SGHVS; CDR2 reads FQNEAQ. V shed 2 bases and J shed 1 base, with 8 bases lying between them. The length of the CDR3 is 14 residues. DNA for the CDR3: TGTGCCAGCAGCTTACAAGCCTGGAACACTGAAGCTTTCTTT. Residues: CASSLQAWNTEAFF.

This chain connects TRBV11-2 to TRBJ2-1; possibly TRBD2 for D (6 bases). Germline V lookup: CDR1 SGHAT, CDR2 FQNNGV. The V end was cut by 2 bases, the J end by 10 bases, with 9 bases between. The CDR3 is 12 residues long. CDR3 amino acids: CASSLIGLEQFF. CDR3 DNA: TGTGCCAGCAGCTTAATCGGACTAGAGCAGTTCTTC.

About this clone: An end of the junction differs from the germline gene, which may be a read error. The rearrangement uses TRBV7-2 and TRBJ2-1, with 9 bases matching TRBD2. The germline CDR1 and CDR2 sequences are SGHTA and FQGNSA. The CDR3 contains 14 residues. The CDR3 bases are TGTGCCAGCCGCTTCGCGGGAGGGGTCCATGAGCAGTTCTTC. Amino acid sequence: CASRFAGGVHEQFF.

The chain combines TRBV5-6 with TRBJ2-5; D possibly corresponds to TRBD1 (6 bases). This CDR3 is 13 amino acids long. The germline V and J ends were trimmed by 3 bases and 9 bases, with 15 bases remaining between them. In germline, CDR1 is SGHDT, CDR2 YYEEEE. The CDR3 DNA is TGTGCCAGCAGCTCCGGACAGACCGCGGCCCAGTACTTC. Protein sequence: CASSSGQTAAQYF.